The next 21 T cell receptor beta chains were all read from a single sample in a study of T cell changes during pregnancy in multiple sclerosis. Method: immunoSEQ multiplex PCR; TCRdb's copy keeps in-frame clones and lacks some. The repertoire includes over 20,000 clones, about 85% of them detected once, and 7.5% to 8% sits in the top ten. The sample in question was CD8+ T cells from peripheral blood mononuclear cells, obtained before pregnancy. Source of these receptors: a female donor with multiple sclerosis, enrolled in a pregnancy study.

This clone was picked up a small number of times. The V call is TRBV4-1, the J call TRBJ2-7, with D possibly being TRBD2 (6 bases). The CDR3 extends over 17 amino acids. CDR1 MGHRA and CDR2 YSYEKL come from the germline V gene. Trimming cost V 0 bases and J 1 base, with 16 bases left between them. CDR3 sequence: CASSQDAEGMFSYEQYF. Written as DNA, the CDR3 is TGCGCCAGCAGCCAAGATGCGGAGGGGATGTTTTCCTACGAGCAGTACTTC.

This CDR3 is CASSLGQLGYEQYF. The CDR3 DNA is TGTGCCAGCAGCCTGGGACAGTTGGGCTACGAGCAGTACTTC. The J gene is TRBJ2-7, the V gene TRBV5-6; 7 bases fit TRBD1. The CDR3 is 14 residues long. V shed 4 bases and J 3 bases; nucleotides not matched to a gene: 7. Looked up from germline, CDR1 is SGHDT and CDR2 is YYEEEE.

In DNA, the CDR3 is TGCGCCAGCAGTGACCCCTCCAGCGGGACAGATACGCAGTATTTT. This encodes CASSDPSSGTDTQYF. V usage is TRBV10-1 and J usage is TRBJ2-3; TRBD2 might be the D (6 bases). The CDR3 spans 15 residues. The germline CDR1 and CDR2 sequences are WNHNN and SYGVQD (reference sequence). V lost 3 bases and J 3 bases, leaving 13 bases between the germline ends.

This clone has a single count. The CDR3: CASGFSQRNAWGRETQYF. The CDR3 bases are TGTGCTAGTGGTTTTTCGCAGCGGAATGCGTGGGGGCGGGAGACCCAGTACTTC. The chain recombines TRBV12-5 with TRBJ2-5, with TRBD1 as a possible D gene (6 bases). Trimming left V 3 bases short and J 5 bases short, with 25 bases between. CDR3 length: 18 residues. From germline, CDR1 is LGHNT and CDR2 FRNRAP.

This clone was seen once. The chain links TRBV6-1 to TRBJ2-5; D gene ambiguous. Near its end, the DNA agrees better with TRBJ2-7, so the J call may be wrong. Germline V lookup: CDR1 MNHNS, CDR2 SASEGT. This CDR3 spans 14 amino acids. CDR3 in DNA: TGTGCCAGCAGTGAAGCGCTTGGGCGCTACGAGCAGTACTTC. This gives the protein CASSEALGRYEQYF.

V gene TRBV4-1 combines with J gene TRBJ2-7, with TRBD2 matching over 9 bases. CDR1 is MGHRA and CDR2 is YSYEKL in the germline V gene. Trimming removed 3 bases from V and 2 bases from J; junction bases left unmatched: 5. The CDR3 loop spans 15 amino acids. The CDR3 here is CASSHQAGGPYEQYF. DNA of the CDR3: TGCGCCAGCAGCCACCAAGCGGGAGGTCCCTACGAGCAGTACTTC.

The rearrangement uses TRBV28 and TRBJ2-1; D perhaps matches TRBD2 (6 bases). Germline V gene lookup returns CDR1 MDHEN and CDR2 SYDVKM. The CDR3 consists of 13 residues. Trimming removed 5 bases from V and 7 bases from J, with 12 bases in between. This chain's CDR3 is CASSLGLFNEQFF. The CDR3 bases are TGTGCCAGCAGTCTCGGACTATTTAATGAGCAGTTCTTC.

The genes are TRBV10-1 and TRBJ2-7; a possible D gene is TRBD1 (5 bases). The V and J ends lost 10 bases and 2 bases respectively, with 27 bases between them. Germline V gene sequence: CDR1 WNHNN, CDR2 SYGVQD (reference sequence). The CDR3 is made up of 17 amino acids. This CDR3 reads CANDRRLWTKTTYEQYF. The CDR3 nucleotides read TGCGCCAACGACCGCCGACTTTGGACAAAAACGACCTACGAGCAGTACTTC.

DNA of the CDR3: TGTGCCAGCAGTGACTCGGCTAGCGGTTCCTACGAGCAGTACTTC. Translation gives CASSDSASGSYEQYF. V usage is TRBV6-4 and J usage is TRBJ2-7; 7 bases fit TRBD2. This CDR3 has 15 residues. Germline V lookup: CDR1 MRHNA, CDR2 SNTAGT. V shed 0 bases, J shed 1 base, and the junction held 3 bases outside the gene matches.

The chain combines TRBV7-2 with TRBJ2-3; 7 bases align to TRBD1. With V trimmed by 5 bases and J by 5 bases, 10 bases remained unmatched. Per the germline V gene, CDR1 is SGHTA and CDR2 is FQGNSA. There are 15 residues in the CDR3. As DNA, the CDR3 is TGTGCCAGCAGCCCCCAAGACAGGGTTCAAGATACGCAGTATTTT. It encodes CASSPQDRVQDTQYF.

This rearrangement joins TRBV7-9 to TRBJ2-7, with a possible D match to TRBD1 (5 bases). V was shortened by 4 bases and J by 3 bases, with 13 bases between the two germline ends. Germline CDR1 SEHNR, CDR2 FQNEAQ (reference sequence). CDR3 length: 14 residues. CDR3 bases: TGTGCCAGCAGCTCGTCAGGGCCCAACTACGAGCAGTACTTC. It is translated as CASSSSGPNYEQYF.

The chain employs TRBV29-1 and TRBJ2-7; 11 nucleotides match TRBD2. The CDR3 covers 19 residues. With 3 bases clipped from V and 10 bases from J, the junction kept 26 bases outside the gene matches. Per the germline V gene, CDR1 is SQVTM and CDR2 is ANQGSEA. The CDR3 region is CSVEGLAGGPKARIRQQYF. Written as DNA, the CDR3 is TGCAGCGTTGAGGGTCTAGCGGGAGGACCCAAGGCCCGCATACGACAACAGTACTTC.

The genes are TRBV5-1 and TRBJ2-1, with TRBD1 identical over 8 bases. J lost 5 bases, V lost 3 bases, and 7 bases had no gene match. The CDR3 length is 15 residues. The germline V gene has CDR1 SGHRS and CDR2 YFSETQ. The CDR3 nucleotides read TGCGCCAGCAGCTGGCGACAGGGGATGGACAATGAGCAGTTCTTC. Residues: CASSWRQGMDNEQFF.

The V and J genes are TRBV6-6 and TRBJ2-1; no reliable D call. In germline, CDR1 is MNHNY, CDR2 SVGAGI (reference sequence). The V gene lost 5 bases and the J gene lost 7 bases, with 9 bases spanning the gap. This CDR3 spans 12 amino acids. The DNA for the CDR3 is TGTGCCAGCAGTCCCCTCCTTAATGAGCAGTTCTTC. Its protein product is CASSPLLNEQFF.

This chain joins TRBV27 and TRBJ1-2, with a weak D call TRBD1 (5 bases). The CDR3 covers 16 residues. CDR1 and CDR2 (germline): MNHEY, SMNVEV (reference sequence). V dropped 3 bases and J dropped 4 bases, with 18 bases sitting between them. CDR3 amino acids: CASSLVGRGGLYGYTF. Here the CDR3 DNA reads TGTGCCAGCAGTTTGGTGGGGAGGGGCGGTCTCTATGGCTACACCTTC.

V is TRBV4-2 and J is TRBJ1-4; TRBD1 matches at 10 bases. There are 16 residues in the CDR3. Trimming removed 3 bases from V and 6 bases from J; junction bases left unmatched: 7. Per germline, CDR1 LGHNA and CDR2 YNFKEQ. The CDR3 is CASSQATGTGDEKLFF. The CDR3 region has the DNA TGTGCCAGCAGCCAGGCGACCGGGACAGGGGATGAAAAACTGTTTTTT.

The CDR3 DNA is TGTGCCAGCAGCGTTACAGCCGCGGGCTCCTACGAGCAGTACTTC. It specifies CASSVTAAGSYEQYF. This chain joins TRBV9 and TRBJ2-7, with TRBD2 as a possible D gene (5 bases). Germline V gives CDR1 SGDLS, CDR2 YYNGEE. V was pared by 2 bases and J by 0 bases, with 12 bases between. The CDR3 totals 15 residues. The variable domain in full, with the rest retrieved from reference TRBV9 and TRBJ2-7, is DSGVTQTPKHLITATGQRVTLRCSPRSGDLSVYWYQQSLDQGLQFLIQYYNGEERAKGNILERFSAQQFPDLHSELNLSSLELGDSALYFCASSVTAAGSYEQYFGPGTRLTVT.

This chain uses TRBV9 with TRBJ2-1; tentatively, D is TRBD2 (5 bases). Germline V gene lookup returns CDR1 SGDLS and CDR2 YYNGEE. V lost 0 bases, J lost 0 bases, and 13 bases lay in between. This CDR3 spans 17 amino acids. CDR3 in DNA: TGTGCCAGCAGCGTAGTTGGTAGCGCGAGCTCCTACAATGAGCAGTTCTTC. Translated, it gives CASSVVGSASSYNEQFF. The whole variable domain, filled in from reference TRBV9 and TRBJ2-1, reads DSGVTQTPKHLITATGQRVTLRCSPRSGDLSVYWYQQSLDQGLQFLIQYYNGEERAKGNILERFSAQQFPDLHSELNLSSLELGDSALYFCASSVVGSASSYNEQFFGPGTRLTVL.

The chain is built from TRBV7-7 and TRBJ2-3; TRBD2 might be the D (6 bases). The length of the CDR3 is 15 residues. Germline assignment: CDR1 SSHAT and CDR2 FNYEAQ (reference sequence). V shed 3 bases and J shed 2 bases, with 12 bases lying between them. The CDR3, as DNA: TGTGCCAGCAGCTTCCGGGAGCGGGCCACAGATACGCAGTATTTT. Translating it yields CASSFRERATDTQYF.

The chain recombines TRBV5-6 with TRBJ2-3; 9 nucleotides align to TRBD1. CDR1 and CDR2 (germline): SGHDT, YYEEEE. J gave up 4 bases and V 0 bases, and 0 bases lay outside the gene matches. The CDR3 is 14 amino acids. This CDR3 is CASSLGQGADTQYF. The CDR3 DNA reads TGTGCCAGCAGCTTGGGACAGGGGGCAGATACGCAGTATTTT.

This clone has just one count. J is TRBJ2-1 and V is TRBV9; TRBD2 matches 12 bases. The V and J ends lost 2 bases and 3 bases, in that order; junction bases with no gene match: 9. The CDR3 is made up of 18 amino acids. Germline CDR1 and CDR2: SGDLS and YYNGEE. The CDR3 nucleotides read TGTGCCAGCAGCGTGCCGACTAGCGGGAGTTTCCTCTACAATGAGCAGTTCTTC. Protein: CASSVPTSGSFLYNEQFF. The full variable domain, rest sourced from reference TRBV9 and TRBJ2-1, is DSGVTQTPKHLITATGQRVTLRCSPRSGDLSVYWYQQSLDQGLQFLIQYYNGEERAKGNILERFSAQQFPDLHSELNLSSLELGDSALYFCASSVPTSGSFLYNEQFFGPGTRLTVL.